These 5 T cell receptor beta chains originate from one sample sequenced in a study of radiotherapy plus CTLA-4 blockade in lung cancer (dated by TCRdb to 2017 to 2018). Library preparation employed the immunoSEQ multiplex PCR assay. Sourced from immuneACCESS, this table was stored by TCRdb with only in-frame sequences that have V and J called. A share of the clones is absent; for the studies checked, an unresolved V gene accounts for under half, and the remainder has no known explanation. The sample records about 38,000 clones, over 65% of which are singletons. Of the sample, 8.9% is held by the ten largest clones. Material: peripheral blood, obtained from a patient treated with radiotherapy plus ipilimumab. These receptors originate from a human donor with non-small cell lung cancer who had stable disease on radiotherapy plus ipilimumab.

The V gene is TRBV5-6, the J gene TRBJ2-7; D may match TRBD1 or TRBD2 (5 bases each). The V gene lost 0 bases and the J gene lost 4 bases, with 11 bases spanning the gap. Per the germline V gene, CDR1 is SGHDT and CDR2 is YYEEEE. The CDR3 is made up of 14 amino acids. This CDR3 reads CASSLVTGGYEQYV. For the CDR3, the DNA is TGTGCCAGCAGCTTGGTTACAGGCGGGTACGAGCAGTACGTC.

The sample holds a few counts of this clone. The sample has other DNA sequences that encode this CDR3 too. The chain joins TRBV13 to TRBJ1-1; TRBD1 might be the D (6 bases). The CDR3 runs 13 residues. From germline, CDR1 is PRHDT and CDR2 FYEKMQ (reference sequence). Trimming took off 0 bases at V and 4 bases at J, with 6 bases between the two ends. The CDR3 spells CASSLGGGTEAFF. The CDR3 coding sequence is TGTGCCAGCAGCTTAGGAGGGGGCACTGAAGCTTTCTTT.

The chain carries TRBV6-4 and TRBJ2-5; 8 bases line up with TRBD2. The germline CDR1 and CDR2 sequences are MRHNA and SNTAGT. The trim removed 2 bases at V and 9 bases at J, leaving 8 bases unmatched. CDR3 length: 14 amino acids. In DNA, the CDR3 is TGTGCCAGCAGTGACGACGGGACTAGTGTGCCCCAGTACTTC. It is translated as CASSDDGTSVPQYF.

This rearrangement joins TRBV7-8 to TRBJ1-3; TRBD1 is a possible D gene (5 bases). The V gene lost 5 bases and the J gene lost 10 bases, with 18 bases spanning the gap. Germline CDR1 and CDR2: SGHVS and FQNEAQ. CDR3 size: 14 residues. The CDR3 sequence is CASSVSGPRGTIYF. Written as DNA, the CDR3 is TGTGCCAGCAGCGTATCGGGACCGCGGGGTACCATATATTTT.

The chain couples TRBV5-1 to TRBJ2-1; 11 nucleotides agree with TRBD2. Germline assignment: CDR1 SGHRS and CDR2 YFSETQ. This CDR3 spans 19 amino acids. The V and J ends lost 1 base and 0 bases, in that order; junction bases with no gene match: 9. DNA of the CDR3: TGCGCCAGCAGCTTGAGGGCTAGCGGGGGGATGAGCTCCTACAATGAGCAGTTCTTC. Protein: CASSLRASGGMSSYNEQFF. Full variable domain (remainder filled in from reference TRBV5-1 and TRBJ2-1): KAGVTQTPRYLIKTRGQQVTLSCSPISGHRSVSWYQQTPGQGLQFLFEYFSETQRNKGNFPGRFSGRQFSNSRSEMNVSTLELGDSALYLCASSLRASGGMSSYNEQFFGPGTRLTVL.